The 11 T cell receptor beta chains listed next were all sequenced from one sample in a study of T cell responses to AZD1222 COVID-19 vaccine. Only in-frame clones appear in the TCRdb table, and some are missing; sequencing was by immunoSEQ multiplex PCR. The sample lists approximately 74,000 clones; around four fifths were seen once. The sequencing here drew on peripheral blood, taken 28 days after the second AZD1222 dose. The receptors originated from an adult who received the AZD1222 COVID-19 vaccine.

This clone has a handful of counts. The chain combines TRBV12-5 with TRBJ1-4, with D hard to call. The CDR3 contains 14 residues. Germline V gene lookup returns CDR1 LGHNT and CDR2 FRNRAP. With 2 bases removed from V and 0 bases from J, the gap between germline ends came to 4 bases. In DNA, the CDR3 is TGTGCTAGTGGTTTGAGCTCAACTAATGAAAAACTGTTTTTT. Encoded protein: CASGLSSTNEKLFF.

J is TRBJ1-6 and V is TRBV11-3; 8 bases map to TRBD1. Germline values: CDR1 SGHNT, CDR2 YENEEA. After removal of 4 bases from V and 6 bases from J, the junction contained 5 bases not matched to a gene. CDR3 length: 15 amino acids. CDR3 in DNA: TGTGCCAGCAGCTCGACAGGGGCAGGTAATTCACCCCTCCACTTT. Its protein is CASSSTGAGNSPLHF.

The gene calls are TRBV24-1 and TRBJ2-1; 9 bases match TRBD2. The CDR3 has 15 residues. J lost 6 bases, V lost 3 bases, and 5 bases had no gene match. From germline, CDR1 is KGHDR and CDR2 SFDVKD. The CDR3 here is CATSDTREGSNEQFF. For the CDR3, the DNA is TGTGCCACCAGTGATACGCGGGAGGGTTCCAATGAGCAGTTCTTC.

This clone was detected only a few times. The chain recombines TRBV14 with TRBJ2-3; TRBD2 aligns across 8 bases. CDR3 length equals 15 residues. Germline loops: CDR1 SGHDN, CDR2 FVKESK. Germline trimming cut 2 bases from V and 2 bases from J; bases unmatched to any gene: 3. The CDR3: CASSQLRGVTDTQYF. In DNA form, the CDR3 reads TGTGCCAGCAGCCAACTGCGGGGGGTCACAGATACGCAGTATTTT.

The rearrangement joins TRBV12-3 or TRBV12-4 to TRBJ2-7, with 7 bases identical to TRBD1. V trimming: 8 bases; J trimming: 2 bases; junction bases outside the gene matches: 6. This CDR3 has 13 residues. The CDR3 here is CASGQGVPYEQYF. The DNA for the CDR3 is TGTGCCAGCGGGCAGGGGGTGCCCTACGAGCAGTACTTC.

The J gene is TRBJ2-7, the V gene TRBV19, with 8 bases aligning to TRBD1. V lost 5 bases and J lost 7; bases outside the gene matches: 7. Germline V gives CDR1 LNHDA, CDR2 SQIVND (reference sequence). The CDR3 spans 13 residues. The CDR3 DNA is TGTGCCAGTAGTTCAGGGGGCGCTGGGGAGCAGTACTTC. Protein sequence: CASSSGGAGEQYF.

The chain recombines TRBV5-4 with TRBJ2-5; 12 nucleotides line up with TRBD2. Trimming took 3 bases from V and 2 from J; bases not matched to a gene: 5. CDR3 length equals 16 residues. The germline CDR1 and CDR2 sequences are SGHNT and YYREEE (reference sequence). The CDR3 region is CASSSRTSGTQETQYF. DNA of the CDR3: TGTGCCAGCAGCTCCAGGACTAGCGGGACTCAAGAGACCCAGTACTTC.

The chain combines TRBV18 with TRBJ2-7; D might be TRBD1 (6 bases). Trimming shortened V by 3 bases and J by 4 bases, and 13 bases separated the two germline ends. Looked up from germline, CDR1 is KGHSH and CDR2 is LQKENI. This CDR3 region has 14 residues. The CDR3 protein is CASSPGRGIYEQYF. DNA of the CDR3: TGTGCCAGCTCACCGGGCAGGGGCATTTACGAGCAGTACTTC. The full variable domain, rest sourced from reference TRBV18 and TRBJ2-7, is NAGVMQNPRHLVRRRGQEARLRCSPMKGHSHVYWYRQLPEEGLKFMVYLQKENIIDESGMPKERFSAEFPKEGPSILRIQQVVRGDSAAYFCASSPGRGIYEQYFGPGTRLTVT.

The V call is TRBV20-1, the J call TRBJ1-1; no definite D call. V was clipped by 3 bases and J by 0 bases, with 11 bases between them. This CDR3 has 14 residues. CDR1 is DFQATT, CDR2 SNEGSKA, per germline (reference sequence). As DNA, the CDR3 is TGCAGTGCTAGTAAATCAGCCATGAACACTGAAGCTTTCTTT. It encodes CSASKSAMNTEAFF.

This chain links TRBV18 with TRBJ2-7, with D unresolved. The CDR3 has 17 residues. Germline CDR1 KGHSH, CDR2 LQKENI. The V gene lost 6 bases and the J gene lost 2 bases, with 23 bases spanning the gap. This chain's CDR3 is CASSDSRRRGGTYEQYF. In nucleotides, the CDR3 is TGTGCCAGCTCCGATAGTCGACGCAGAGGTGGAACCTACGAGCAGTACTTC.

The chain is built from TRBV5-5 and TRBJ1-6; TRBD1 matches 8 bases. Germline-derived CDR1 and CDR2 are SGHKS and YYEKEE (reference sequence). The V segment lost 3 bases and the J segment 7 bases; nucleotides outside the gene matches: 6. This CDR3 spans 15 amino acids. The CDR3 loop reads CASSSGQGQNSPLHF. CDR3 DNA sequence: TGTGCCAGCAGCTCTGGACAGGGCCAAAATTCACCCCTCCACTTT.